Listed below are T cell receptor beta chains from one sample, sequenced in a study of T cells expressing NK-cell markers. TCRdb reprocessed the 5' RACE reads, with one entry per CDR3 protein and no DNA. The specimen's table records roughly 380,000 distinct CDR3 sequences. Sequenced: blood T cells: a sorted CD56 or NKG2C T cell subset, CD4+ or CD8+ T cells, or bulk PBMC T cells (not recorded which). The receptors stem from a man aged 18-75 years in good health. Both conserved end residues are part of each CDR3.

V gene	J gene	CDR3 protein
TRBV5-1	TRBJ2-7	CASSLGGTGHRESSYEQYF
TRBV5-1	TRBJ2-7	CASSPTPGMGSYEQYF
TRBV28	TRBJ2-3	CASSGTSGVADTQYF
TRBV18	TRBJ2-1	CASSQNRASSYNEQFF
TRBV12-5	TRBJ2-7	CASGLVAAGTLRQYF
TRBV5-1	TRBJ2-7	CASSSKGQGEPEEQYF
TRBV27	TRBJ1-1	CASSSYPTSEAFF
TRBV20-1	TRBJ2-1	CSAQRQGIYNEQFF
TRBV20-1	TRBJ2-7	CSAPPIDRLSYEQYF
TRBV12-3/TRBV12-4	TRBJ1-5	CASSLEYSNQPQHF
TRBV12-3/TRBV12-4	TRBJ2-1	CASGPGDEQFF
TRBV6-4	TRBJ2-1	CASSESLASLDEQFF
TRBV12-3/TRBV12-4	TRBJ2-2	CASSPTRLAGNTGELFF
TRBV5-1	TRBJ1-4	CASSPNVQGDEKLFF
TRBV10-2	TRBJ1-4	CASRDSGNEKLFF
TRBV29-1	TRBJ2-3	CSVARGNTDTQYF
TRBV9	TRBJ1-1	CASSGPGDRARMNTEAFF
TRBV7-2	TRBJ2-6	CASSPRGRSGANVLTF
TRBV12-3/TRBV12-4	TRBJ2-1	CASRASGSYNEQFF
TRBV10-3	TRBJ2-7	CAISDQGKASYEQYF
TRBV12-3/TRBV12-4	TRBJ2-3	CASSARGGLAGGRTDTQYF
TRBV21-1	TRBJ2-1	CASRRGGVPSYNEQFF
TRBV5-6	TRBJ2-2	CASSFFQGADTGELFF
TRBV2	TRBJ1-1	CASVPTGGNTEAFF
TRBV9	TRBJ2-3	CASSPRGTGDADTQYF
TRBV2	TRBJ2-3	CASSSPGLAGASTDTQYF
TRBV27	TRBJ2-7	CASTARGTGSSYEQYF
TRBV21-1	TRBJ2-7	CASSKGDSPIFQYF
TRBV27	TRBJ1-6	CASSLGTWASPLHF
TRBV29-1	TRBJ2-2	CSVIDRGLPGELFF
TRBV5-1	TRBJ2-1	CASSLGRGNYNEQFF
TRBV6-5	TRBJ1-5	CASSYSGGHNQPQHF
TRBV10-3	TRBJ2-7	CAISMDPRNTYEQYF
TRBV6-2/TRBV6-3	TRBJ2-3	CASRRIQRGVGTDTQYF
TRBV24-1	TRBJ2-3	CATSDSRLAGDFTDTQYF
TRBV20-1	TRBJ2-3	CSAQRRVQGKTDTQYF
TRBV6-2/TRBV6-3	TRBJ2-7	CASSSKPLARRSYEQYF
TRBV5-1	TRBJ1-1	CASSLESVTEAFF
TRBV20-1	TRBJ2-7	CSARDASGLNYEQYF
TRBV18	TRBJ2-5	CASSPPLGGRQYF
TRBV19	TRBJ2-7	CASSIEGRNTYEQYF
TRBV4-2	TRBJ2-7	CASSQEVAGPYEQYF
TRBV6-1	TRBJ2-7	CASKWTGRSSYEQYF
TRBV5-1	TRBJ1-3	CASSTTTGYSGNTIYF
TRBV15	TRBJ2-1	CATSNRDRGLGNEQFF
TRBV15	TRBJ1-1	CATSRESGTEAFF
TRBV7-9	TRBJ2-6	CASSVRIFDSGANVLTF
TRBV4-1	TRBJ2-3	CASSRTSQRGGADTQYF
TRBV3-1	TRBJ2-2	CASSQGPGPLAELFF
TRBV12-5	TRBJ2-6	CASGRTVSGANVLTF
TRBV5-1	TRBJ1-6	CASSLRGEGSGSKSPLHF
TRBV9	TRBJ2-2	CASSDSGGAIGELFF
TRBV15	TRBJ2-7	CATSKDPDSIYEQYF
TRBV12-3/TRBV12-4	TRBJ1-3	CASGPPRRVGNTIYF